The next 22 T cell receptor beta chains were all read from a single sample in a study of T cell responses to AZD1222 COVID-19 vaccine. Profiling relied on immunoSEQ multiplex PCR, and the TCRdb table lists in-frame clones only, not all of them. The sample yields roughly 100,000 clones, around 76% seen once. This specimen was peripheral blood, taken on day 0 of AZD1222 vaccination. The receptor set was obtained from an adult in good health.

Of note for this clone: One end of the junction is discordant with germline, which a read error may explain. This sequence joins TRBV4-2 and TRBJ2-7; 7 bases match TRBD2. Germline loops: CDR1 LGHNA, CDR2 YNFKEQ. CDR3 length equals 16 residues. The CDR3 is CASSQAPSGNYYEQYF. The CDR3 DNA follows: TGTGCCAGCAGTCAAGCTCCTAGCGGTAACTACTACGAGCAGTACTTC.

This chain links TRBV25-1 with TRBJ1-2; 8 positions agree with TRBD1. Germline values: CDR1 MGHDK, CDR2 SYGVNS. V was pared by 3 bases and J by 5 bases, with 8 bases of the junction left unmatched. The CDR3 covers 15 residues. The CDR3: CASSEPGQVLYGYTF. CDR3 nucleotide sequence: TGTGCCAGCAGTGAGCCGGGACAGGTCCTTTATGGCTACACCTTC.

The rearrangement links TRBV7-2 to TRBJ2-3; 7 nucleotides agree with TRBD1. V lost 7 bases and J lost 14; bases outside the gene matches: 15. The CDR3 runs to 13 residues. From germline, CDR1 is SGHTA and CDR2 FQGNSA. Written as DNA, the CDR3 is TGTGCCAGCACCACGGTCGAGGGGGCCCAGCGGTATTTT. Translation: CASTTVEGAQRYF.

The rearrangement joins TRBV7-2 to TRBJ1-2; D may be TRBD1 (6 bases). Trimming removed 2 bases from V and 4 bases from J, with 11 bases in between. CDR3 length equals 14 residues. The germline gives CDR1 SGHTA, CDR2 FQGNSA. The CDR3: CASSLWAGAYGYTF. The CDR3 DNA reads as TGTGCCAGCAGCTTATGGGCAGGGGCCTATGGCTACACCTTC.

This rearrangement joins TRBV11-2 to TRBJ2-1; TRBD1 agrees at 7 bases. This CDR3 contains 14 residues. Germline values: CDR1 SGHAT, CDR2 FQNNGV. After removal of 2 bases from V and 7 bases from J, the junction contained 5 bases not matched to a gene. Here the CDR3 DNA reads TGTGCCAGCAGCTTACGAGGGGGCCAGAATGAGCAGTTCTTC. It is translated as CASSLRGGQNEQFF.

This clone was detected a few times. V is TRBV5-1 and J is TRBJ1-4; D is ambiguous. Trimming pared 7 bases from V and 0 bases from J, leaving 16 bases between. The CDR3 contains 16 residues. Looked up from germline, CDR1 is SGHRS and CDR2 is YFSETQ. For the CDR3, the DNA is TGCGCCAGCTCACCTGGACGGCTTTCAACTAATGAAAAACTGTTTTTT. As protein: CASSPGRLSTNEKLFF. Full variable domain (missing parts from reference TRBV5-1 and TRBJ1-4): KAGVTQTPRYLIKTRGQQVTLSCSPISGHRSVSWYQQTPGQGLQFLFEYFSETQRNKGNFPGRFSGRQFSNSRSEMNVSTLELGDSALYLCASSPGRLSTNEKLFFGSGTQLSVL.

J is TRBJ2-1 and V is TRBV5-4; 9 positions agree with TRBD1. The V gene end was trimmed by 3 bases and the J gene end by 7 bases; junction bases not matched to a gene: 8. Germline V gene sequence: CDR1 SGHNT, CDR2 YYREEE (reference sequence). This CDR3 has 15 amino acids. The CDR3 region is CASSSRDRDLNEQFF. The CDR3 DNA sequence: TGTGCCAGCAGCTCCCGGGACAGGGATTTGAATGAGCAGTTCTTC.

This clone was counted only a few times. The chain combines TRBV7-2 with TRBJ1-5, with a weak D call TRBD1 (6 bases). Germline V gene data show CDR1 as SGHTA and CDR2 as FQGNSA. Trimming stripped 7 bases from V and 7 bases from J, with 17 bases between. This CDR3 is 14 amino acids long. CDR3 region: CASKTTGSVQPQHF. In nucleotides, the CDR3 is TGTGCCAGCAAAACTACAGGGAGTGTACAGCCCCAGCATTTT.

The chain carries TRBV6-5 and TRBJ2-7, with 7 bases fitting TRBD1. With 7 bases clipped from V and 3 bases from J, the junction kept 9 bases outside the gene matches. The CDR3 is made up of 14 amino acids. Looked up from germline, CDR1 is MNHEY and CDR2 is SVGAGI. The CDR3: CASKPSGQNYEQYF. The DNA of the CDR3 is TGTGCCAGCAAACCCTCGGGACAGAACTACGAGCAGTACTTC.

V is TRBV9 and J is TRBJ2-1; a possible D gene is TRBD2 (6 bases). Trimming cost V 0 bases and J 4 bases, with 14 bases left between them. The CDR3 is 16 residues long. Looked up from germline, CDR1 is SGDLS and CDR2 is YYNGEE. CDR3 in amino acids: CASSVASGTVYNEQFF. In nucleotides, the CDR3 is TGTGCCAGCAGCGTAGCTTCCGGGACTGTTTACAATGAGCAGTTCTTC.

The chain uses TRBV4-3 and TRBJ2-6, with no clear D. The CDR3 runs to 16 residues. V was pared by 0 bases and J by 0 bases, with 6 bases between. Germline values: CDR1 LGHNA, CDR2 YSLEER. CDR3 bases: TGCGCCAGCAGCCAAGATTGGGCCTCTGGGGCCAACGTCCTGACTTTC. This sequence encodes CASSQDWASGANVLTF.

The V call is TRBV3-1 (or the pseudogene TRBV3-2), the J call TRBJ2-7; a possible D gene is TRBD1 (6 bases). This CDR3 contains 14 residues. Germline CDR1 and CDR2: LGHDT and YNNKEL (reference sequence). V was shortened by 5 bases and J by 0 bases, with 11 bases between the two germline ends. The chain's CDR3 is CASSSQGRSYEQYF. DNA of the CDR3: TGTGCCAGCAGCTCACAGGGTCGCTCCTACGAGCAGTACTTC.

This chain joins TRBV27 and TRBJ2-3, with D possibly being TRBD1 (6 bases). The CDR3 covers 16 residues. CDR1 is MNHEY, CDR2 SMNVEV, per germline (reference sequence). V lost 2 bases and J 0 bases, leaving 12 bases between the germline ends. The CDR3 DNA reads TGTGCCAGCAGTTTAGTGGGGGCCCTTAGCACAGATACGCAGTATTTT. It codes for CASSLVGALSTDTQYF.

CDR3 coding DNA: TGTGCCAGCAGCGAAACGCGGGGTTGGTATGGCTACACCTTC. Its translation: CASSETRGWYGYTF. This chain joins TRBV2 and TRBJ1-2; D remains ambiguous. V shed 6 bases and J shed 5 bases, with 16 bases lying between them. The CDR3 runs to 14 residues. In germline, CDR1 is SNHLY, CDR2 FYNNEI.

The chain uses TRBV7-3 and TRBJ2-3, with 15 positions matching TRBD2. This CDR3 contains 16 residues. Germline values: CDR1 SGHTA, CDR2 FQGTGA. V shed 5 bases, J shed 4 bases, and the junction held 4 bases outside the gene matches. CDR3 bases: TGTGCCAGCAGCCCGGGACTAGCGGGGGGTGCAGATACGCAGTATTTT. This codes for CASSPGLAGGADTQYF.

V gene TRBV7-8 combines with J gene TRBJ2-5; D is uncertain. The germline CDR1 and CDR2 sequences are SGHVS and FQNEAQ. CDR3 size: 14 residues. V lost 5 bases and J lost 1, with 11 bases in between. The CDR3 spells CASSPRRVQETQYF. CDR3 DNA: TGTGCCAGCAGCCCAAGAAGGGTCCAAGAGACCCAGTACTTC. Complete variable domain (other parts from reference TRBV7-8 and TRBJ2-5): GAGVSQSPRYKVAKRGQDVALRCDPISGHVSLFWYQQALGQGPEFLTYFQNEAQLDKSGLPSDRFFAERPEGSVSTLKIQRTQQEDSAVYLCASSPRRVQETQYFGPGTRLLVL.

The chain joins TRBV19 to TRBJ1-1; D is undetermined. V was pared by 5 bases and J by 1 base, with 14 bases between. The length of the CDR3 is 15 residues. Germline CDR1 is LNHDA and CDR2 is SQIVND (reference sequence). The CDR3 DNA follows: TGTGCCAGTAGTGCGCAGCCCCTGGGGAACACTGAAGCTTTCTTT. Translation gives CASSAQPLGNTEAFF.

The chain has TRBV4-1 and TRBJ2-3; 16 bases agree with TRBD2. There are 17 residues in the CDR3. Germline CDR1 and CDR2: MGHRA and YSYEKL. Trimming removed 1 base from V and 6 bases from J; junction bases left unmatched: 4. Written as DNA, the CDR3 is TGCGCCAGCAGCCAAGCGGGACTAGCGGGGGGGCTGGATACGCAGTATTTT. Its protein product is CASSQAGLAGGLDTQYF.

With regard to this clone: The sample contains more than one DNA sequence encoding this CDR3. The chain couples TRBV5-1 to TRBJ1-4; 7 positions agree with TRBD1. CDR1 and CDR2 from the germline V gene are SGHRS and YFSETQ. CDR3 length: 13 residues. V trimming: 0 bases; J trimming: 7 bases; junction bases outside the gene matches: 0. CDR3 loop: CASSLGQGEKLFF. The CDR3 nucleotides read TGCGCCAGCAGCTTGGGACAGGGTGAAAAACTGTTTTTT.

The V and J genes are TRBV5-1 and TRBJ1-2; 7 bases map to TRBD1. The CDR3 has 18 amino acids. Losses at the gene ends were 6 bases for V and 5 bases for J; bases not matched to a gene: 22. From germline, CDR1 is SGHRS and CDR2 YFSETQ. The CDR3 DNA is TGCGCCAGCACCATCTGGGGGACCGGGACAGCGATGGGGTATGGCTACACCTTC. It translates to CASTIWGTGTAMGYGYTF.

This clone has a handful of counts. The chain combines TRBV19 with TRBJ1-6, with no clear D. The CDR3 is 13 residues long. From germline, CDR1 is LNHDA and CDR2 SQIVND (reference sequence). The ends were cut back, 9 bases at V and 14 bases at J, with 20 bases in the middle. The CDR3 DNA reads TGTGCCAGCTCCTGGGGAACAGAGGGAACCCTCCACTTT. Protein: CASSWGTEGTLHF.

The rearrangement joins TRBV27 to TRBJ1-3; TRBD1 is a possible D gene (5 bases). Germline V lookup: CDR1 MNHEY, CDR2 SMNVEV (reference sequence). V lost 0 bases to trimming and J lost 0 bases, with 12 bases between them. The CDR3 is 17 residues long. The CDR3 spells CASSLSQGPLSGNTIYF. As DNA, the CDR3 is TGTGCCAGCAGTTTATCGCAGGGTCCCCTCTCTGGAAACACCATATATTTT.